The clone carrying this T cell receptor beta chain was seen repeatedly, ten times or more. Its antigen is as yet unknown. The data originate from a study of blood T cells in healthy people across ages. Study-wide results and caveats: Naive CD4+ cells and diversity were both higher in long-lived donors than in aged donors. It was held that the diversity estimates obtained from one million T cells were underestimates.

Sample-barcoded 5' priming and a J-beta primer mix drove a second PCR of about 7 to 12 cycles. Tags on each cDNA molecule came from a template-switch adaptor with 12 random nucleotides. TCRdb re-called the 5' RACE reads through MiXCR, storing one row per CDR3 protein. Here the sample spans roughly 1.6 million distinct CDR3 sequences, around 35% being singletons. Germline assignment: CDR1 MGHRA and CDR2 YSYEKL. Losses at the gene ends were 5 bases for V and 4 bases for J; bases not matched to a gene: 7. This CDR3 is built from 15 residues. The chain carries TRBV4-1 and TRBJ2-7, with 11 bases matching TRBD2. This clonotype was sampled from a woman aged 30 to 39 in good health. Sequenced sample: blood. Here the CDR3 reads CASSGLAGGDYEQYF. CDR3 sequence (DNA): TGCGCCAGCAGCGGGTTAGCGGGAGGGGATTACGAGCAGTACTTC.